This TCR beta chain is from a study of cytomegalovirus exposure and HLA in healthy donors. Overall study context: One earlier analysis, a look at 200 million or so T cells, found 117 million unique TCR beta sequences. Overall study findings and caveats: Most TCR sequences were rare, but some public TCRs occurred in many donors. Clonal expansion, a later analysis showed, was greater in HLA-associated TCR beta chains than in equally common others.

This clone was seen only a few times. Its antigen is currently unknown. Vbeta (60) and Jbeta (13) primers were used in the PCR. In the authors' workflow: It was a later analysis that counted tens of millions of unique TCR beta chains, of which about 10 million were shared. Method: immunoSEQ multiplex PCR; TCRdb's copy keeps in-frame clones and lacks some. That table supplies the V and J calls and clone size; D and trimming were determined from the DNA. The repertoire holds under 130,000 clones, with 55% to 65% as singletons. This TCR came from a young man in good health and CMV-seropositive. Sequenced: PBMCs.

Here the CDR3 reads CASSKTGTDFYGYTF. The CDR3 DNA follows: TGTGCCAGCAGCAAAACCGGGACAGACTTCTATGGCTACACCTTC. The genes are TRBV11-2 and TRBJ1-2; 7 nucleotides line up with TRBD1. CDR1 and CDR2 (germline): SGHAT, FQNNGV. The CDR3 is 15 residues long. The ends lost 5 bases at V and 4 bases at J; junction bases unmatched: 10.